This T cell receptor (beta chain) was retrieved from a study of response to subunit inactivated influenza vaccine. This CDR3 is 13 amino acids long. Trimming cost V 1 base and J 7 bases; bases outside gene matches: 2. Per germline, CDR1 LGHNA and CDR2 YSLEER. Study-wide findings and caveats: After each seasonal influenza vaccination, few new T cells are recruited, the authors suggested.

This clonotype was found a few times. What it binds is unknown. TCRdb re-called the RT-PCR reads through MiXCR, storing one row per CDR3 protein. The sample has approximately 730,000 distinct CDR3 sequences; around 14% are singletons. The TCR was taken from a man in his fifties who received an inactivated influenza vaccine. This material consisted of PBMCs from blood, taken less than 15 days before vaccination. This sequence joins TRBV4-3 and TRBJ2-5; 8 bases match TRBD2. The CDR3 here is CASSQVREGTQYF. For the CDR3, the DNA is TGCGCCAGCAGCCAAGTCCGGGAGGGGACCCAGTACTTC.